A single sample is the source of the 3 T cell receptor beta chains below, sequenced in a study of lymphopenia after photon versus proton radiotherapy. Generated by immunoSEQ multiplex PCR, the TCRdb table keeps only in-frame clones and is missing some. The sample records more than 20,000 clones, around 84% being singletons. The sequenced sample was peripheral blood, obtained from a patient treated with photon-based radiotherapy. Source of these receptors: a man aged 55 to 69 with pancreatic cancer.

The chain carries TRBV14 and TRBJ2-3; TRBD2 might be the D (5 bases). Per germline, CDR1 SGHDN and CDR2 FVKESK. V lost 6 bases and J lost 7, with 14 bases in between. This CDR3 has 13 residues. CDR3 nucleotide sequence: TGTGCCAGCAGTCCGATCATCGGGAATACGCAGTATTTT. It is translated as CASSPIIGNTQYF.

The V call is TRBV4-1, the J call TRBJ1-3, with 7 bases matching TRBD1. The CDR3 runs 19 residues. Losses at the gene ends were 4 bases for V and 4 bases for J; bases not matched to a gene: 19. Germline assignment: CDR1 MGHRA and CDR2 YSYEKL. In DNA form, the CDR3 reads TGCGCCAGCAGCCTCCGGTCCGGACAGGTCCAATCGGGAGGAAACACCATATATTTT. Translated, it gives CASSLRSGQVQSGGNTIYF.

V is TRBV7-2 and J is TRBJ1-3; D not certain. This CDR3 comprises 15 residues. Germline CDR1 is SGHTA and CDR2 is FQGNSA. V lost 5 bases and J lost 4, with 15 bases in between. The CDR3 DNA sequence: TGTGCCAGCAGCATTGAAAGGGTGCGAGGAAACACCATATATTTT. Translation: CASSIERVRGNTIYF.